This is a list of T cell receptor beta chains from one sample in a study of shared clonotypes between healthy human individuals. Produced via immunoSEQ multiplex PCR; TCRdb's table is partial and in-frame only. The table lists about 1.4 million clones, approximately 96% of them singletons. Sequencing was performed on naive CD4+ T cells sorted from blood. These receptors came from a man aged 25 to 45 in good health. CDR3s include the opening cysteine and the closing phenylalanine or tryptophan. A D gene is named only where the DNA matches it firmly. Not all rows give a size; the values are once, few, many and, for expanded clones, a class.

v_call	d_call	j_call	clone_size	cdr3_aa	cdr3_nt
TRBV7-2	-	TRBJ2-7	-	CASSRGGLTYEQYF	TGTGCCAGCAGCAGGGGCGGTCTCACCTACGAGCAGTACTTC
TRBV9	-	TRBJ2-7	-	CASSVDFRFDEQYF	TGTGCCAGCAGCGTAGATTTCCGGTTCGACGAGCAGTACTTC
TRBV18	-	TRBJ1-1	-	CASAKTGITEAFF	TGTGCCAGCGCAAAAACAGGGATCACTGAAGCTTTCTTT
TRBV6-5	-	TRBJ1-1	-	CASTPPGRNTEAFF	TGTGCCAGCACTCCCCCCGGCAGGAACACTGAAGCTTTCTTT
TRBV6-1	-	TRBJ1-2	-	CASSEAPSVNYGYTF	TGTGCCAGCAGTGAAGCGCCCTCCGTTAACTATGGCTACACCTTC
TRBV28	-	TRBJ2-1	-	CASGGNEQFF	TGTGCCAGCGGTGGGAATGAGCAGTTCTTC
TRBV9	TRBD2	TRBJ2-1	-	CASSPWTSGSRANEQFF	TGTGCCAGCAGCCCATGGACTAGCGGGAGTCGGGCCAATGAGCAGTTCTTC
TRBV28	-	TRBJ1-5	-	CASSFGENQPQHF	TGTGCCAGCAGTTTCGGGGAAAATCAGCCCCAGCATTTT
TRBV30	-	TRBJ2-1	-	CAWTLPGNEQFF	TGTGCCTGGACCCTACCTGGGAATGAGCAGTTCTTC
TRBV15	-	TRBJ2-1	-	CATSLWGSNEQFF	TGTGCCACCAGCCTCTGGGGTTCCAATGAGCAGTTCTTC
TRBV9	TRBD2	TRBJ2-2	-	CASTLAGGGSTGELFF	TGTGCCAGCACACTAGCGGGAGGGGGTAGCACCGGGGAGCTGTTTTTT
TRBV29-1	TRBD1	TRBJ2-4	-	CSVGQGPIAYF	TGCAGCGTTGGACAGGGTCCAATTGCGTACTTC
TRBV15	TRBD2	TRBJ2-3	-	CATSRDKTGLAGSTDTQYF	TGTGCCACCAGCAGAGATAAGACGGGGTTAGCGGGAAGCACAGATACGCAGTATTTT
TRBV28	-	TRBJ1-2	-	CASRKQGGGYTF	TGTGCCAGCAGGAAACAGGGTGGCGGCTACACCTTC
TRBV5-5	-	TRBJ1-1	-	CASSLASVTEAFF	TGTGCCAGCAGCTTGGCCTCGGTCACTGAAGCTTTCTTT
TRBV11-3	TRBD2	TRBJ2-2	-	CASSAAWLADSSDTGELFF	TGTGCCAGCAGCGCTGCCTGGCTAGCGGACTCTAGTGACACCGGGGAGCTGTTTTTT
TRBV5-1	TRBD1	TRBJ1-1	-	CASSKNTGEGNTEAFF	TGCGCCAGCAGCAAGAATACAGGGGAGGGTAACACTGAAGCTTTCTTT
TRBV6-6	TRBD2	TRBJ2-1	-	CASSMSGRAYNEQFF	TGTGCCAGCAGTATGAGCGGGAGGGCCTACAATGAGCAGTTCTTC
TRBV7-9	-	TRBJ1-4	-	CASSLDGATNEKLFF	TGTGCCAGCAGCTTAGATGGTGCAACTAATGAAAAACTGTTTTTT
TRBV15	-	TRBJ2-7	-	CATSRHSLGETDEQYF	TGTGCCACCAGCAGACATTCCTTGGGGGAGACCGACGAGCAGTACTTC
TRBV2	-	TRBJ1-2	-	CASRIITESVGYTF	TGTGCCAGCAGAATTATAACAGAATCGGTCGGCTACACCTTC
TRBV7-2	-	TRBJ2-3	-	CASSSGRAGTDTQYF	TGTGCCAGCAGTTCCGGGCGGGCCGGCACAGATACGCAGTATTTT
TRBV7-9	-	TRBJ2-7	-	CASSLVLRGSYEQYF	TGTGCCAGCAGCCTAGTTCTAAGGGGCTCCTACGAGCAGTACTTC
TRBV7-9	-	TRBJ2-1	-	CASSQGLDSPEQFF	TGTGCCAGCAGCCAAGGTCTAGATTCGCCTGAGCAGTTCTTC
TRBV11-1	TRBD2	TRBJ2-1	once	CASRLAGGEMDEQFF	TGTGCCAGCAGACTAGCGGGGGGGGAGATGGATGAGCAGTTCTTC
TRBV11-2	-	TRBJ2-6	-	CASSSRSGANVLTF	TGTGCCAGCAGCTCCAGGAGTGGGGCCAACGTCCTGACTTTC
TRBV11-3	-	TRBJ2-7	-	CASSHRAEVYEQYF	TGTGCCAGCAGCCACCGAGCGGAAGTATACGAGCAGTACTTC
TRBV18	-	TRBJ1-1	-	CASSLTQVNTEAFF	TGTGCCAGCTCACTAACACAGGTGAACACTGAAGCTTTCTTT
TRBV5-4	TRBD1	TRBJ1-4	-	CASSVPGTGNEKLFF	TGTGCCAGCAGCGTACCCGGGACAGGGAATGAAAAACTGTTTTTT
TRBV18	-	TRBJ2-6	-	CASSPQGLEANVLTF	TGTGCCAGCTCACCCCAGGGGTTAGAAGCCAACGTCCTGACTTTC
TRBV9	TRBD2	TRBJ2-7	-	CASSVATSGREKVYEQYF	TGTGCCAGCAGCGTAGCGACTAGCGGGAGAGAAAAGGTCTACGAGCAGTACTTC
TRBV27	-	TRBJ2-7	few	CASSTIDSYEQYF	TGTGCCAGCAGCACCATCGACAGCTACGAGCAGTACTTC
TRBV18	-	TRBJ2-5	once	CASSPQQVPQETQYF	TGTGCCAGCTCACCCCAACAGGTTCCCCAAGAGACCCAGTACTTC
TRBV11-2	TRBD1	TRBJ2-2	-	CASSLEQGGTGELFF	TGTGCCAGCAGCTTAGAACAGGGGGGCACCGGGGAGCTGTTTTTT
TRBV10-3	-	TRBJ2-1	-	CAISESIQPSYNEQFF	TGTGCCATCAGTGAGTCGATCCAGCCCTCCTACAATGAGCAGTTCTTC
TRBV28	-	TRBJ2-7	-	CASSFSWGQYF	TGTGCCAGCAGTTTTAGCTGGGGGCAGTACTTC
TRBV6-5	TRBD1	TRBJ1-1	once	CASSPGQGRAFF	TGTGCCAGCAGCCCTGGACAGGGGCGGGCTTTCTTT
TRBV5-1	-	TRBJ2-5	-	CASSQRVGETQYF	TGCGCCAGCAGCCAACGTGTGGGAGAGACCCAGTACTTC
TRBV5-5	TRBD1	TRBJ2-7	-	CASSPTGTGPTYEQYF	TGTGCCAGCAGTCCGACCGGGACAGGACCTACCTACGAGCAGTACTTC
TRBV20-1	-	TRBJ2-1	-	CSVIGDEQFF	TGCAGTGTAATAGGTGATGAGCAGTTCTTC
TRBV11-3	TRBD1	TRBJ2-7	-	CASSFRGNYEQYF	TGTGCCAGCAGCTTCAGGGGGAATTACGAGCAGTACTTC
TRBV27	TRBD1	TRBJ2-7	-	CASSLPGQGQYF	TGTGCCAGCAGTTTACCGGGACAGGGTCAGTACTTC
TRBV9	TRBD1	TRBJ2-5	-	CASSPGQGQETQYF	TGTGCCAGCAGCCCAGGACAGGGTCAAGAGACCCAGTACTTC
TRBV6-1	TRBD1	TRBJ2-7	-	CASSEAGTGTAHEQYF	TGTGCCAGCAGTGAAGCCGGGACAGGGACGGCTCACGAGCAGTACTTC
TRBV9	-	TRBJ2-1	-	CASSVSPGSGKSSYNEQFF	TGTGCCAGCAGCGTATCTCCGGGTTCGGGCAAGAGCTCCTACAATGAGCAGTTCTTC
TRBV6-4	TRBD1	TRBJ2-4	-	CASSLGQGRDIQYF	TGTGCCAGCAGCCTTGGACAGGGGAGGGACATTCAGTACTTC
TRBV28	-	TRBJ1-1	-	CASSSGPNTEAFF	TGTGCCAGCAGTTCAGGTCCGAACACTGAAGCTTTCTTT
TRBV18	-	TRBJ2-7	once	CASSPLGDGTYEQYF	TGTGCCAGCTCACCATTGGGTGACGGAACCTACGAGCAGTACTTC
TRBV7-9	-	TRBJ1-1	few	CASSSNAGLAEAFF	TGTGCCAGCAGCTCCAACGCGGGGCTTGCTGAAGCTTTCTTT
TRBV4-1	TRBD1	TRBJ2-2	-	CATNPTGGQGSDTGELFF	TGCGCCACCAACCCAACGGGGGGACAGGGCTCGGACACCGGGGAGCTGTTTTTT
TRBV9	TRBD1	TRBJ2-7	-	CASSHGTAYEQYF	TGTGCCAGCAGCCACGGGACAGCCTACGAGCAGTACTTC